This T cell receptor beta chain is drawn from a study of T cells in Graves' hyperthyroidism and ophthalmopathy. Study conclusions and caveats: Most thyroid clonotypes expanded above 0.001 were also detected in blood. The model identified upcoming ophthalmopathy a median approximately six months ahead of onset. Stable hyperthyroidism was separated from ophthalmopathy by a model based on 13 V-J features.

The study excluded patients with uncontrolled infection, other autoimmune disease, pregnancy or lactation. The V end lost 10 bases, the J end lost 4 bases, and 25 bases lay between the germline ends. Per the germline V gene, CDR1 is MDHEN and CDR2 is SYDVKM. This CDR3 is built from 17 residues. The CDR3 regions of TCR beta were amplified from RNA transcripts. HTBI primers were used for first-round RT-PCR of the TCR CDR3. Each CDR3 protein is one row after TCRdb ran MiXCR on the multiplex PCR reads. The table shows about 690,000 distinct CDR3 sequences, with 17% occurring only once. About this clonotype: The antigen is unknown.

The rearrangement joins TRBV28 to TRBJ2-2; D may match TRBD1 or TRBD2 (5 bases each). Sequencing input: blood. The clonotype comes from a man aged 50 to 59 with Graves' hyperthyroidism. The CDR3 nucleotides are TGTGCCACTATATTCTCGACGGGGCCCGATTTCACCGGGGAGCTGTTTTTT. Its translation is CATIFSTGPDFTGELFF.